This TCR beta chain was captured in a study of shared clonotypes between healthy human individuals. This table comes from immunoSEQ multiplex PCR, and its TCRdb copy is limited to in-frame clones, with some not included. The sample has roughly 510,000 clones, roughly 79% seen once. This clone was seen just once. Its target is not known. General observations from the study: An expected dependence of interdonor clonotype sharing on sequencing depth was noted.

CDR1 and CDR2 from the germline V gene are MDHEN and SYDVKM. Trimming took off 7 bases at V and 7 bases at J, with 14 bases between the two ends. CDR3 length: 13 residues. Sequenced input: PBMCs. J is TRBJ1-5 and V is TRBV28; the D gene is possibly TRBD1 (6 bases). This clonotype was obtained from a middle-aged woman in good health. Some clones in this sample may be carry-over from other donors' samples. The CDR3 DNA reads TGTGCCAGCACCTGGGGAGGGGGGCAGCCCCAGCATTTT. Protein product: CASTWGGGQPQHF.